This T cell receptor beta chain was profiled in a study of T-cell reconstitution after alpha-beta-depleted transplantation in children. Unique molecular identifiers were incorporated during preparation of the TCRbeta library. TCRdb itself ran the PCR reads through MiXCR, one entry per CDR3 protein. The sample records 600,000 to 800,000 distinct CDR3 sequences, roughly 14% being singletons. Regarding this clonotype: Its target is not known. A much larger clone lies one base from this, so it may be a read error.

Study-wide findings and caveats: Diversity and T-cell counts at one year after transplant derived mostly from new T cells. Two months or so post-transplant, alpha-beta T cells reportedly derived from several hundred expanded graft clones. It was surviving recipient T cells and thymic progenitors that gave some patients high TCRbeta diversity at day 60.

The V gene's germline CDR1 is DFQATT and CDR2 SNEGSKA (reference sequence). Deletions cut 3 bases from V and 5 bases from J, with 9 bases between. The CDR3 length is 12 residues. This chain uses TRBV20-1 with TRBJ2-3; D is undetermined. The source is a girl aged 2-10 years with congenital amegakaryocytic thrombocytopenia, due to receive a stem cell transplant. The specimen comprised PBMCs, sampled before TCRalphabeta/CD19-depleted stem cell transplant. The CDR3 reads CSASSERDTQYF. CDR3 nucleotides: TGCAGTGCTAGTTCCGAGAGAGATACGCAGTATTTT.